This T cell receptor beta chain is from a study of cytomegalovirus exposure and HLA in healthy donors. PCR involved 60 Vbeta and 13 Jbeta primers. The method was immunoSEQ multiplex PCR; TCRdb's version includes in-frame clones alone and lacks a portion of them. The sample consists of about 160,000 clones, around 75% of them appearing once. The V gene lost 1 base and the J gene lost 1 base, with 14 bases spanning the gap. There are 17 residues in the CDR3. Per the germline V gene, CDR1 is SGHAT and CDR2 is FQNNGV. The sample taken for sequencing was PBMCs. This TCR came from a man younger than 35 in good health and CMV-seropositive. This chain connects TRBV11-2 to TRBJ1-5; D might be TRBD1 (6 bases). The CDR3 is CASSLVPGQGSNQPQHF. Here the CDR3 DNA reads TGTGCCAGCAGCTTAGTCCCCGGCCAGGGGAGCAATCAGCCCCAGCATTTT.